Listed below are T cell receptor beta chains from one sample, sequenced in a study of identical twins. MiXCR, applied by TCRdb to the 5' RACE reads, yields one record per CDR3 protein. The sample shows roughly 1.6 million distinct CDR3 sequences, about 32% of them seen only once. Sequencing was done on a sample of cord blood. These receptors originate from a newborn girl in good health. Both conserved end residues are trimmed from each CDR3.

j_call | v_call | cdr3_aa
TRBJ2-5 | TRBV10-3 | AIKSSGGQETQY
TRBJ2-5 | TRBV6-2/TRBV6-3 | ASTEGETQY
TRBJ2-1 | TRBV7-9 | ASSLELAGGEQF
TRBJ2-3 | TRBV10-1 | ASSERVNTDTQY
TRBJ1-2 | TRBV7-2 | ASSYGTGGFGYT
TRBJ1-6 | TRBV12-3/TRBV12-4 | ASSLTPASPLH
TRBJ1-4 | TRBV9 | ASSVVSRGDSNEKLF
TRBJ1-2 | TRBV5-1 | ASSKKGDDYGYT
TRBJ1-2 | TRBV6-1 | ASRKTGVYGYT
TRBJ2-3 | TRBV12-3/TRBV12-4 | ASSLVRGPQY
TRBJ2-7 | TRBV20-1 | SARKWGYARTSYEQY
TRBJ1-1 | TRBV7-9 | ASSPPGTAF
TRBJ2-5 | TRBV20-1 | SAREPILAGGRKTQY
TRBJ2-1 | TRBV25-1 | ASTLADNEQF
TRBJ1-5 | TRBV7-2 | ASSLEGGHQSQH
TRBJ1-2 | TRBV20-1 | SAADRGDGYT
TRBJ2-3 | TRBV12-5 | ASAHQTSGIGTQY
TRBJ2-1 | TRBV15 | ATSGHLRDNEQF
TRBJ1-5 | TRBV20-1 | SATYQGQYNQPQH